Included here is one T cell receptor (beta chain) sequence, with context. The data were obtained in a study of Tregs in tolerant kidney transplant recipients. The wider study: The nonmyeloablative bone marrow transplants came from related graft donors, with transient mixed chimerism.

The CDR3 spans 16 residues. V trimming: 3 bases; J trimming: 3 bases; junction bases outside the gene matches: 7. The germline V gene encodes CDR1 MDHEN and CDR2 SYDVKM. The assay was immunoSEQ multiplex PCR, and TCRdb's table has in-frame clones only and misses some. The repertoire consists of around 63,000 clones, with 80% to 90% occurring once and the leading ten covering 2.1%. The source was Tregs from blood, collected before the transplant. J is TRBJ2-7 and V is TRBV28; 11 positions match TRBD2. This TCR was recovered from a human donor who received a combined kidney and bone marrow transplant. This CDR3 reads CASSFPTSGSSYEQYF. The CDR3 DNA reads as TGTGCCAGCAGTTTCCCCACTAGCGGGAGTAGCTACGAGCAGTACTTC. Complete variable domain (other parts from reference TRBV28 and TRBJ2-7): DVKVTQSSRYLVKRTGEKVFLECVQDMDHENMFWYRQDPGLGLRLIYFSYDVKMKEKGDIPEGYSVSREKKERFSLILESASTNQTSMYLCASSFPTSGSSYEQYFGPGTRLTVT.